The subject of this entry is one T cell receptor (beta chain). Antigen: not known. Described time point: week 3, after first cycle of checkpoint inhibitor. Prior systemic cancer therapy, immunosuppressant use and other active malignancies excluded patients. The source of the sample is a study of blood T cell dynamics during melanoma immunotherapy. Study-level results: It remained unknown if the driving T cell clones were melanoma-specific. PBMC repertoires of eventual disease-control patients split at W3 into clonality or diversity gains.

Some clones are missing from TCRdb's copy, which holds only in-frame ones; the method was immunoSEQ multiplex PCR. This sample carries around 20,000 clones, 70% to 90% of them seen once, and the ten largest clones take roughly 7.2%. V lost 2 bases, J lost 7 bases, and 7 bases stayed unmatched. Germline CDR1 is SGHTA and CDR2 is FQGNSA. The CDR3 is made up of 15 amino acids. This receptor was taken from a human donor with melanoma. The chain employs TRBV7-2 and TRBJ2-7; 11 bases line up with TRBD1. The sample here was blood, taken from a patient treated with checkpoint blockade. The CDR3 region has the DNA TGTGCCAGCAGCTTAACGGGACAGGGGGTCCTGGAGCAGTACTTC. Translation: CASSLTGQGVLEQYF.